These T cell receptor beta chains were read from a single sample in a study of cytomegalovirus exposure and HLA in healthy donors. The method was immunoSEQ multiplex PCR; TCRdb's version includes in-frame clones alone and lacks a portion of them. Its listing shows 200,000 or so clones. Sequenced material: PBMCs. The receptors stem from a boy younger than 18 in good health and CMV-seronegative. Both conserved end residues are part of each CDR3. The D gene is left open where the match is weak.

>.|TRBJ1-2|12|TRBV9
TGTGCCAGCAGCGTGTCAGGGTACGGCTACACCTTC
CASSVSGYGYTF
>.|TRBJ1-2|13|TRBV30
TGTGCCTGGGGGATACAGGGTACCAATGGCTACACCTTC
CAWGIQGTNGYTF
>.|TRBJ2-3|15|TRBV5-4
TGTGCCAGCAGCTTGTCGGGGGTATTAGGAGATACGCAGTATTTT
CASSLSGVLGDTQYF
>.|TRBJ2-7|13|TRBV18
TGTGCCAGCTCACCACAGGAGTATACAGGGCCGTACTTC
CASSPQEYTGPYF
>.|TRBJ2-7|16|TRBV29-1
TGCAGCGTTGAGTCTGGGAAGACAGCCAACTCCTACGAGCAGTACTTC
CSVESGKTANSYEQYF
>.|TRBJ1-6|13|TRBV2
TGTGCCAGATCCGGGAACGATAATTCACCCCTCCACTTT
CARSGNDNSPLHF
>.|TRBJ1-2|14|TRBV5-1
TGCGCCAGCAGCCTCGGCACAGCTAACTATGGCTACACCTTC
CASSLGTANYGYTF
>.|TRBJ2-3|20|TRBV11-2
TGTGCCAGCAGCTTAGAACGGAAATCGGGGTGGTCCCTCGCGAGAGATACGCAGTATTTT
CASSLERKSGWSLARDTQYF
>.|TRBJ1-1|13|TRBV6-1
TGTGCCAGCATTGTGAATCTGGGGACAGAAGCTTTCTTT
CASIVNLGTEAFF
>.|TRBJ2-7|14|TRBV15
TGTGCCACCGCCGGAGGGGCCGGCTCCTACGAGCAGTACTTC
CATAGGAGSYEQYF
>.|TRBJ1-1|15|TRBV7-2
TGTGCCAGCAGCTTATCTCCGCTCAGATCAGTTGAAGCTTTCTTT
CASSLSPLRSVEAFF
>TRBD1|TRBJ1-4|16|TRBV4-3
TGCGCCAGCAGCCATGTGACAGGGGATGATTATGAAAAACTGTTTTTT
CASSHVTGDDYEKLFF
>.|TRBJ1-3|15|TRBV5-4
TGTGCCAGCAGCTCGAGGGACACCTCCATAAACACCATATATTTT
CASSSRDTSINTIYF
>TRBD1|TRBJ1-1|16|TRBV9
TGTGCCAGCAGCGTAACAGGGGGTGTTATGAACACTGAAGCTTTCTTT
CASSVTGGVMNTEAFF
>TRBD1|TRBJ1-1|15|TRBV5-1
TGCGCCAGCAGCTTGGTTGTGGGACAGGGGGCGCGAGCTTTCTTT
CASSLVVGQGARAFF
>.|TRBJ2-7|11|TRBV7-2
TGTGCCAGCAGCTTATTGACTGAGCAGTACTTC
CASSLLTEQYF
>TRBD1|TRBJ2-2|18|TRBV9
TGTGCCAGCAGCGTAGTTGGAAGGACAGGGGAGAACACCGGGGAGCTGTTTTTT
CASSVVGRTGENTGELFF
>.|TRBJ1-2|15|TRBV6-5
TGTGCCAGCAGTTACTTCACGTGGTCAACGGATGGCTACACCTTC
CASSYFTWSTDGYTF
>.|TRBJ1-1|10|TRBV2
TGTGCCAGCGGCGGCACTGAAGCTTTCTTT
CASGGTEAFF
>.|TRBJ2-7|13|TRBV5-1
TGCGCCAGCAGCTTCCCCCAGTCCTACGAGCAGTACTTC
CASSFPQSYEQYF
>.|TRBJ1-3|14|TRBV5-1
TGCGCCAGCAGCCGGGACTACTCTGGAAACACCATATATTTT
CASSRDYSGNTIYF
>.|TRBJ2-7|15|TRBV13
TGTGCCAGCAGCTTAGCCCTGACAGCTTCCTACGAGCAGTACTTC
CASSLALTASYEQYF
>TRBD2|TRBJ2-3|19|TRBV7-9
TGTGCCAGCAGCCCCGGGACTAGCGGGGGCTCCCGATACACAGATACGCAGTATTTT
CASSPGTSGGSRYTDTQYF
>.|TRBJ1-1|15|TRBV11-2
TGTGCCAGCAACACCATTCGTCCGGCGGGTAATGAAGCTTTCTTT
CASNTIRPAGNEAFF
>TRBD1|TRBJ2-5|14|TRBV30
TGTGCCTGGAGCGAGGGACAGGGGCGGGAGACCCAGTACTTC
CAWSEGQGRETQYF
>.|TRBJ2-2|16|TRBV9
TGTGCCAGCAGAGCAGGGATTGGACAAAACACCGGGGAGCTGTTTTTT
CASRAGIGQNTGELFF
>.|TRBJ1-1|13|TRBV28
TGTGCCAGCTTCCGAGGGCGGGAGACTGAAGCTTTCTTT
CASFRGRETEAFF
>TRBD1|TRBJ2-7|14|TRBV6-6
TGTGCCAGCAGTGGGGACAGGGGAAACTACGAGCAGTACTTC
CASSGDRGNYEQYF
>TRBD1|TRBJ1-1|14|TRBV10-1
TGCGCCAGCAACTTCAGACAGGGCGGGACTGAAGCTTTCTTT
CASNFRQGGTEAFF